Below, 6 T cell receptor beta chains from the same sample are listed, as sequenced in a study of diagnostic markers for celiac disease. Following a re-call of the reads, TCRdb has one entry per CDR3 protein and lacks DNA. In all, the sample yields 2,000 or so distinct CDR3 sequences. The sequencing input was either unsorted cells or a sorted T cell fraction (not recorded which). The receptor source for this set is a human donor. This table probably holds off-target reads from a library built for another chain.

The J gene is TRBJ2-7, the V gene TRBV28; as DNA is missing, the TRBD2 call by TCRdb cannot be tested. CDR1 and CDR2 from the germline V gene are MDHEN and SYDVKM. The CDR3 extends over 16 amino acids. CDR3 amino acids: CASSPLAGMNSYEQYF. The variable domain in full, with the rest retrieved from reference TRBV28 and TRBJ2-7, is DVKVTQSSRYLVKRTGEKVFLECVQDMDHENMFWYRQDPGLGLRLIYFSYDVKMKEKGDIPEGYSVSREKKERFSLILESASTNQTSMYLCASSPLAGMNSYEQYFGPGTRLTVT.

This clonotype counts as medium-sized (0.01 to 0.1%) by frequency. The CDR3 spells CSAPGYDTQYF. The V call is TRBV20-1, the J call TRBJ2-3; TCRdb indicates TRBD1, and absent DNA this call remains unverified. Germline V lookup: CDR1 DFQATT, CDR2 SNEGSKA (reference sequence). This CDR3 comprises 11 residues.

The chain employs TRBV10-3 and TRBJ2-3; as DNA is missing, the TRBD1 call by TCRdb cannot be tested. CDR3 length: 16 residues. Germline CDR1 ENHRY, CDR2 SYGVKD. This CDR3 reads CASGEGGAGITDTQYF.

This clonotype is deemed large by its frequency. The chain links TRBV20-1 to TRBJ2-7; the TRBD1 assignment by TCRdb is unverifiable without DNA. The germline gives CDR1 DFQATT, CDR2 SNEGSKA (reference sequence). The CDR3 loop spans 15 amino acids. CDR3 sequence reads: CSTTVGAGSTYEQYF.

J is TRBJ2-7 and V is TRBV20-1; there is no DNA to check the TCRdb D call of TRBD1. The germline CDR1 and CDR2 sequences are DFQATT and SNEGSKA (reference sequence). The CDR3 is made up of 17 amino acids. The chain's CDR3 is CSARNAPLGRRPYEQYF.

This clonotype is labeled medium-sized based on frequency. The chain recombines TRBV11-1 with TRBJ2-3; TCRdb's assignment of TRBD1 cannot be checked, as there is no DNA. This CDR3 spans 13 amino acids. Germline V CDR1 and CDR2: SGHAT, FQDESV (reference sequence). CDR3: CASSGWGADTQYF.